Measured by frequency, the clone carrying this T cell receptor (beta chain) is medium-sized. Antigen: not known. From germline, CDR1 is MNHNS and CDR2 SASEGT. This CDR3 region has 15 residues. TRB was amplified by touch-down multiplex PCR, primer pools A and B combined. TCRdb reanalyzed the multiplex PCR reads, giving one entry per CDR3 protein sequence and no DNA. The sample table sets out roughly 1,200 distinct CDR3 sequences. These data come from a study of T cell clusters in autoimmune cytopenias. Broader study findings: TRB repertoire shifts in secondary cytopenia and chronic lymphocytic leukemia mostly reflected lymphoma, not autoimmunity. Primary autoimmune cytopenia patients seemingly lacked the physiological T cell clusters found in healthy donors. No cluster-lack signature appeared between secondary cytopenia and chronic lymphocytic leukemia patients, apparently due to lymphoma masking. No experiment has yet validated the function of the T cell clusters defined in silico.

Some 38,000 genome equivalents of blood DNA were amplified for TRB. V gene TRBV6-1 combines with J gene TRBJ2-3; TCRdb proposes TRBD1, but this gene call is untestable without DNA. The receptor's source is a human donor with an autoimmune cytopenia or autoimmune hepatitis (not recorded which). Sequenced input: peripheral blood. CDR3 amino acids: CASSEWGDPTDTQYF.